The rows below give T cell receptor beta chains drawn from one sample of a study of cytomegalovirus exposure and HLA in healthy donors. Generated by immunoSEQ multiplex PCR, the TCRdb table keeps only in-frame clones and is missing some. Its listing shows roughly 120,000 clones. The sample was PBMCs. The receptors were gathered from a man in his forties in good health and CMV-seronegative. The CDR3 runs from the conserved cysteine through the conserved F or W. A D gene is named only where the DNA matches it firmly.

CDR3	DNA	V	J	D
CASSQETGMGYEQYF	TGCGCCAGCAGCCAAGAAACCGGGATGGGCTACGAGCAGTACTTC	TRBV4-1	TRBJ2-7	.
CASSSILAGGPDEQFF	TGCGCCAGCAGCTCAATCCTAGCGGGAGGGCCGGATGAGCAGTTCTTC	TRBV5-1	TRBJ2-1	TRBD2
CASTPGLAGVNEQYF	TGCGCCAGCACCCCAGGCCTAGCGGGAGTCAACGAGCAGTACTTC	TRBV5-1	TRBJ2-7	TRBD2
CASSPQRGPLRAYTF	TGTGCCAGCAGCCCGCAAAGAGGGCCTCTCCGGGCCTACACCTTC	TRBV7-8	TRBJ1-2	.
CASSLRAGFYEQYF	TGTGCCAGCAGCTTAAGGGCGGGATTCTACGAGCAGTACTTC	TRBV7-9	TRBJ2-7	.
CASSQESNPGAAQETQYF	TGCGCCAGCAGCCAAGAATCGAACCCAGGGGCAGCACAAGAGACCCAGTACTTC	TRBV4-1	TRBJ2-5	.
CASRADRGLYEQYF	TGTGCCAGCAGGGCGGACAGGGGGCTCTACGAGCAGTACTTC	TRBV27	TRBJ2-7	TRBD1
CASINPGQAYYGYTF	TGTGCCAGCATAAATCCGGGACAGGCTTATTATGGCTACACCTTC	TRBV6-6	TRBJ1-2	TRBD1
CASSSRDKNTGELFF	TGTGCCAGCAGCTCACGGGACAAGAACACCGGGGAGCTGTTTTTT	TRBV5-6	TRBJ2-2	.
CASSQGAGSFRNEQFF	TGTGCCAGCAGCCAAGGAGCCGGATCTTTTCGTAATGAGCAGTTCTTC	TRBV7-6	TRBJ2-1	.
CASAPRQGSSTEAFF	TGTGCCAGCGCCCCAAGACAGGGATCTAGCACTGAAGCTTTCTTT	TRBV11-3	TRBJ1-1	TRBD1
CSVEGRVNTEAFF	TGCAGCGTTGAAGGCAGGGTGAACACTGAAGCTTTCTTT	TRBV29-1	TRBJ1-1	.
CASSPRDRTSEWEQYF	TGTGCCAGCTCACCACGTGATCGGACTAGCGAGTGGGAGCAGTACTTC	TRBV18	TRBJ2-7	TRBD2
CASSLIQGANYGYTF	TGTGCCAGCAGCTTGATACAGGGGGCTAACTATGGCTACACCTTC	TRBV5-5	TRBJ1-2	TRBD1
CASSQDVTKANYGYTF	TGTGCCAGCAGCCAAGATGTGACAAAAGCTAACTATGGCTACACCTTC	TRBV4-2	TRBJ1-2	.
CASSRPSGAYEQYF	TGTGCCAGCAGCCGCCCCAGCGGGGCCTACGAGCAGTACTTC	TRBV11-2	TRBJ2-7	TRBD2
CASSPYGGRDEKLFF	TGTGCCAGTAGCCCCTACGGGGGTAGGGATGAAAAACTGTTTTTT	TRBV19	TRBJ1-4	.
CASSDSRGASTDTQYF	TGTGCCAGCAGTGACTCTCGCGGGGCAAGCACAGATACGCAGTATTTT	TRBV6-4	TRBJ2-3	.
CACLGGPGDF	TGTGCCTGTTTGGGAGGGCCGGGGGACTTC	TRBV30	TRBJ2-5	TRBD2
CASSHGTGGAWETQYF	TGCGCCAGCAGCCACGGGACAGGGGGCGCGTGGGAGACCCAGTACTTC	TRBV4-1	TRBJ2-5	TRBD1
CASSIAPVGARKSEQFF	TGTGCCAGTAGTATAGCCCCCGTGGGGGCGCGAAAGAGTGAGCAGTTCTTC	TRBV19	TRBJ2-1	.
CASSYGTSGSEQFF	TGTGCCAGCTCCTACGGGACTAGCGGGAGTGAGCAGTTCTTC	TRBV18	TRBJ2-1	TRBD2
CASSLTTGKSEAFF	TGTGCCAGCAGCTTAACTACGGGGAAATCAGAAGCTTTCTTT	TRBV11-2	TRBJ1-1	.
CASSFWRADSSTDTQYF	TGCGCCAGCAGCTTTTGGAGGGCGGACTCTAGCACAGATACGCAGTATTTT	TRBV5-1	TRBJ2-3	.
CASSISGGTDTQYF	TGTGCCAGTAGTATTTCTGGAGGAACAGATACGCAGTATTTT	TRBV19	TRBJ2-3	.
CASREGGNYGYTF	TGTGCCAGCCGAGAAGGGGGCAACTATGGCTACACCTTC	TRBV19	TRBJ1-2	TRBD1
CASSHQLNRVFRQPQHF	TGCGCCAGCAGTCACCAACTTAACAGGGTTTTTCGCCAGCCCCAGCATTTT	TRBV23-1	TRBJ1-5	.
CASSLGQGLYGYTF	TGTGCCAGCAGCCTCGGGCAGGGGCTCTATGGCTACACCTTC	TRBV6-5	TRBJ1-2	.
CASSRLAGKGSYNEQFF	TGTGCCAGCAGTAGGCTAGCGGGGAAAGGCTCCTACAATGAGCAGTTCTTC	TRBV2	TRBJ2-1	TRBD2
CASTRGPADTEAFF	TGTGCCAGCACCAGAGGGCCCGCGGACACTGAAGCTTTCTTT	TRBV11-2	TRBJ1-1	.
CASSPLAGASYEQYF	TGTGCCAGCTCACCACTGGCGGGTGCCTCCTACGAGCAGTACTTC	TRBV18	TRBJ2-7	.
CASSLAAGVGDQPQHF	TGTGCCAGCAGCTTAGCGGCAGGGGTAGGAGATCAGCCCCAGCATTTT	TRBV11-2	TRBJ1-5	.
CASSLSSGQMAEMDF	TGTGCCAGCAGCTTATCTTCGGGACAAATGGCGGAAATGGACTTC	TRBV7-3	TRBJ1-2	.
CASSSGIDTEAFF	TGCGCCAGCAGCTCAGGGATAGACACTGAAGCTTTCTTT	TRBV5-1	TRBJ1-1	.
CASSLPGLGAFF	TGTGCCAGCAGCTTACCGGGTCTGGGAGCTTTCTTT	TRBV11-2	TRBJ1-1	.
CSVDGLAGGLGTDTQYF	TGCAGCGTTGACGGACTAGCGGGAGGTTTAGGTACAGATACGCAGTATTTT	TRBV29-1	TRBJ2-3	TRBD2
CASRVQGVYNEQFF	TGTGCCAGCAGGGTACAGGGGGTCTACAATGAGCAGTTCTTC	TRBV5-4	TRBJ2-1	TRBD1
CASSPWGGTDTQYF	TGTGCCAGCAGCCCGTGGGGAGGCACAGATACGCAGTATTTT	TRBV5-6	TRBJ2-3	.
CASSSQLMSSGANVLTF	TGTGCCAGCAGCTCCCAACTCATGAGCTCTGGGGCCAACGTCCTGACTTTC	TRBV11-3	TRBJ2-6	.
CASSLLAGAVGGELFF	TGCGCCAGCAGCTTGTTGGCGGGAGCAGTCGGCGGGGAGCTGTTTTTT	TRBV5-1	TRBJ2-2	TRBD2
CASSSTGVNTEAFF	TGCGCCAGCAGCTCGACAGGGGTGAACACTGAAGCTTTCTTT	TRBV5-1	TRBJ1-1	TRBD1
CASSWGRAWETQYF	TGTGCCAGCAGCTGGGGCCGGGCGTGGGAGACCCAGTACTTC	TRBV11-2	TRBJ2-5	.
CASSTGTTTYEQYF	TGCGCCAGCAGCACCGGGACTACGACCTACGAGCAGTACTTC	TRBV5-1	TRBJ2-7	TRBD2
CAWRSTGTLNQPQHF	TGTGCCTGGAGGTCGACCGGGACACTCAATCAGCCCCAGCATTTT	TRBV30	TRBJ1-5	.
CASSLAGGRSNEQYF	TGCGCCAGCAGCTTGGCAGGCGGGAGGAGCAACGAGCAGTACTTC	TRBV5-1	TRBJ2-7	TRBD2
CASSLTGQPARYGYTF	TGCGCCAGCAGCTTGACAGGACAGCCAGCCAGGTATGGCTACACCTTC	TRBV5-1	TRBJ1-2	.
CARSLRDSEQETQYF	TGTGCCAGAAGCTTGCGGGACAGTGAGCAAGAGACCCAGTACTTC	TRBV5-3	TRBJ2-5	TRBD1
CASSSNDRNYGYTF	TGTGCCAGCAGCTCCAATGACAGAAACTATGGCTACACCTTC	TRBV11-2	TRBJ1-2	.